Reported below is one T cell receptor beta chain. It lacks a known antigen. Per-nucleotide qualities are absent, and no much larger clonotype sits a single base away. In total, just over 650 healthy bone marrow donors made up the cohort. All cohort members were sampled while nominally healthy, although unrecorded immune exposures were likely present. The donor tested CMV seronegative and was one of the 352 seronegative cohort members. Every donor gave a peripheral blood sample, and the peripheral blood mononuclear cells from that sample were used for TCR beta sequencing. Genomic DNA extraction from the blood cell samples was performed with the Qiagen DNeasy Blood Extraction Kit. The data were obtained in a study of cytomegalovirus exposure and HLA in healthy donors (TCRdb year 2017). Some background on the complete study: In an earlier analysis of approximately 640 of the donors, about 260 Gb of sequence data and 120 million or so unique TCR beta sequences from about 190 million T cells were reported. Roughly 300 gigabases of sequencing data and 70 million to 100 million unique TCR sequences made up an early release that covered nearly 650 HLA-typed donors. Among the roughly 400 genotyped donors, around 81% belonged to the genetic ancestry cluster associated with self-reported Caucasian donors. The study aimed to test whether cataloging public T cell receptors could reveal signatures of past pathogen exposure. The study used immunosequencing to profile the T cell repertoires of 670 or so subjects and linked those repertoires to cytomegalovirus serostatus. Besides the first cohort of around 670 subjects, a separate validation cohort made up of some 110 different subjects was used. To predict cytomegalovirus infection status, the study combined high-throughput TCR immunosequencing, statistical association of individual TCRs with disease status, and machine learning. To study patterns of TCR occurrence, a later analysis re-analyzed previously published TCR beta repertoires from under 750 donors and added high-resolution HLA genotyping. In the later analysis, no new phenotypic data were used to find candidate immune exposures; instead, reliance was placed on TCR beta sequences and their occurrence across donors. In an earlier analysis of roughly 540 of the donors, high-throughput TCR beta sequencing was used to judge whether each TCR beta V gene segment behaved as functional or pseudogenic. Donor age, sex, ethnicity and CMV serostatus were compiled alongside the repertoire data. Genome-wide SNP genotypes for about 55% of the roughly 670 donors were used in a later genetic analysis, which treated that subset as a discovery cohort. All discovery cohort repertoires had been generated on a single sequencing platform. Class I and class II HLA loci were covered by the typing at four-digit resolution. The number of donors typed differed by locus, with roughly 620-630 for A, B, C, DRB1 and DQB1, around 520 for DQA1, approximately 570 for DPA1, and around 460 for DPB1. Roughly five DR-DQ haplotypes were treated as single units for association and clustering because of strong linkage in the cohort. Among around 400 genotyped donors of the cohort, an average of roughly 230,000 unique TCR beta nucleotide sequences was sequenced per donor, of which 15% to 20% were non-productive.

The library was built by means of the immunoSEQ multiplex PCR assay. For the multiplex PCR, a mixture combining 60 forward primers for TCR Vbeta segments and 13 reverse primers for TCR Jbeta segments was used. The CDR3 region of rearranged TCR beta genes was amplified from genomic DNA by a multiplex PCR assay. The Illumina HiSeq System was used to sequence the amplified TCR beta libraries as 87-base-pair reads. Turning to the authors' computational methods: Across the 670 or so repertoires, a later analysis counted 75 million to 90 million unique TCR beta chains, around 11 million of which were shared by at least two donors. Raw reads were error-corrected and collapsed into unique sequences with a nearest-neighbor algorithm that merged closely related sequences to remove PCR and sequencing errors. V, D and J gene segments were assigned by aligning CDR3 sequences to IMGT reference sequences. For a sequence to be retained, at least a six-nucleotide match to both a V gene segment and a J gene segment was required. A rearrangement counted as productive if the CDR3 had no stop codons and remained in frame with V and J, and every other rearrangement counted as non-productive. CDR3 was defined by IMGT convention, running from the second conserved V-encoded cysteine to the conserved J-encoded phenylalanine. Sequences without an unambiguous match to a single V gene segment were excluded from the earlier analysis of approximately 560 of the donors. An earlier analysis of almost 600 of the donors classified V segments as functional when productive rearrangements were above 56.7% and as segregating when the standard deviation between donors was above 5%. A statistical classification framework was built for diagnosing cytomegalovirus status from the catalog of TCR beta chain sequences. In a later analysis, TCR nucleotide sequences were compared against IMGT/GENE-DB human TR gene sequences so that V and J genes could be assigned. A later analysis assigned CDR3 sequences and most-parsimonious VDJ recombination scenarios with the TCRdist pipeline. A later analysis defined each TCR beta chain by its CDR3 amino acid sequence plus V-gene family, and excluded reads lacking a unique V-gene family. As a way to deal with suspected cross-contamination and a sequencing artifact, a later analysis dropped 500 to 700 nucleotide sequences that were highly shared and had low generation probability. In a later analysis, a clonal expansion index was calculated for each public chain from normalized within-repertoire ranks of inferred template counts. Generation probabilities in a later analysis came from a VDJ recombination model fitted to out-of-frame rearrangements, and those results were checked against IGoR. A later analysis scored TCR-TCR, TCR-HLA and TCR-CMV co-occurrence with hypergeometric tests, applying a repertoire-size bias correction to TCR pairs. In a later analysis, false discovery rates were estimated by permuting HLA or CMV assignments 20 times. In a later analysis, co-occurring TCRs were grouped using DBSCAN, with TCRdist sequence similarity added in when clustering inside HLA-allele-positive subsets. For co-occurrence clustering, repertoires with fewer than 30,000 or more than 120,000 public chains were excluded, along with 5 or 6 repertoires with anomalous nucleotide sharing. TCRdb's version of the immuneACCESS table is confined to in-frame rearrangements and falls short of the full clone set. An unresolved V gene accounts for under half of the shortfall where checked; the remainder is of unknown origin. V and J calls and clone size are those listed in that table; D and trimming were worked out from the DNA. The sample includes 150,000 to 200,000 clones, with 60% to 85% observed a single time. The ten largest make up 1.4% of the sample.

The paper's findings and limits, for the study overall: Assigning TCR associations to individual alleles was difficult when HLA alleles, especially DR and DQ, strongly co-occurred. According to a later genetic analysis, donors in an Asian-associated ancestry cluster had fewer N-insertions in productive TCRs than the roughly 670-donor mean. Some IMGT-functional V segments, including TRBV6-2 and TRBV6-3, could not be distinguished by the 87-base-pair reads and were therefore excluded. The classifier was reported to diagnose cytomegalovirus status with high specificity and sensitivity in both the original cohort and the validation cohort. Approximately 16 rarely observed V segments, including chromosome 9 orphons, were excluded from the earlier analysis of about 600 of the donors because counts were too low. A later analysis found that HLA-associated TCR beta chains were more clonally expanded and had lower generation probabilities than equally common non-associated chains. Across donors, most TCR sequences were observed very rarely, whereas some public TCRs were present in many individuals. In an earlier analysis of approximately 590 of the donors, most TCR beta V segments appeared in productive rearrangements about 87% or about 30% of the time, broadly matching IMGT annotations. In a later analysis, most CMV-associated TCR beta chains were found to appear HLA-restricted, with HLA associations seemingly driven largely by CMV exposure. According to a later analysis, parvovirus B19, influenza, CMV and Epstein-Barr virus appeared linked to several top co-occurrence clusters. A few of the identified cytomegalovirus-associated TCR beta chains were confirmed in vitro to be specific for cytomegalovirus antigens. A later analysis found that TCR association rates varied across HLA loci, with DRB1 alleles showing the most associated TCRs and HLA-C alleles the fewest. For the cohort, immune exposure information was limited to CMV serostatus. A further reported finding was that TCR beta sequences accurately predicted the HLA-A and HLA-B alleles for most subjects in the first cohort. In the study, around 160 TCR beta chains were listed as associated with cytomegalovirus. A cluster of highly shared sequence variants was judged likely to represent a technical artifact of the sequencing pipeline. Because HLA typing was missing for some donors at each locus, association tests included only the typed subset. Linkage disequilibrium might explain the correlated functional status among segregating V segments, but an unknown experimental factor could not be excluded. Specific HLA alleles were associated with 15,000 to 20,000 TCR beta sequences at a false discovery rate of 0.05 in a later analysis. This cohort had only TCR beta chains sequenced, and the lack of alpha or paired-chain data limited which features could be detected. A later genetic analysis associated a missense DCLRE1C variant with V-gene and J-gene trimming of TCR beta chains, and an independent cohort replicated the association. The authors suggested that the approach could potentially be generalized to other disease states and immunological phenotypes. Sequencing depth was assumed to be roughly uniform across donors in the presence/absence analyses, though that assumption may not hold.

The CDR3 runs 14 residues from the cysteine to the phenylalanine. The kept DNA is CDR3 alone, 42 bases in frame from the first base. Based on the germline V gene, the CDR1 and CDR2 sequences are MDHEN and SYDVKM. The sample comprised PBMCs. This clonotype was obtained from a woman in her twenties or thirties in good health and CMV-seronegative. The sequence links TRBV28 to TRBJ2-5; 6 matching bases give a weak D call of TRBD1. Judging by the DNA end, TRBJ2-7 fits better; the J call may be wrong. The base sequence is TGTGCCAGCAGGGAACAGGGTCCCCGCTACGAGCAGTACTTC. Its amino acids are CASREQGPRYEQYF.